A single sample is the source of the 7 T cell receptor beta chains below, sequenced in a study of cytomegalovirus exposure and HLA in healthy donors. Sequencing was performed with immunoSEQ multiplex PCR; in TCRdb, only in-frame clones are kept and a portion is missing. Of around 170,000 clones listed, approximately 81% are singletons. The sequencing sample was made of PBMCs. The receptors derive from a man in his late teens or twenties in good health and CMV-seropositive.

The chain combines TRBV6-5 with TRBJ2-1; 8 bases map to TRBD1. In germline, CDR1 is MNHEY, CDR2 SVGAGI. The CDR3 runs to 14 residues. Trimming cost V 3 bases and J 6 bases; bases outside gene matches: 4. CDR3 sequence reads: CASSYHGQGNEQFF. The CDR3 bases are TGTGCCAGCAGTTATCACGGACAGGGCAATGAGCAGTTCTTC.

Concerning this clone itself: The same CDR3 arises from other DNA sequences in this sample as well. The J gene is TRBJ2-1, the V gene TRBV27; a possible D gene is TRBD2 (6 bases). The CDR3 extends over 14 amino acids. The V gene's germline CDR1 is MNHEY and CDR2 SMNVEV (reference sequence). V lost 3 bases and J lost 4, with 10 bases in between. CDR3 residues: CASSLAGPYNEQFF. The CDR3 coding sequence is TGTGCCAGCAGTTTGGCGGGACCATACAATGAGCAGTTCTTC.

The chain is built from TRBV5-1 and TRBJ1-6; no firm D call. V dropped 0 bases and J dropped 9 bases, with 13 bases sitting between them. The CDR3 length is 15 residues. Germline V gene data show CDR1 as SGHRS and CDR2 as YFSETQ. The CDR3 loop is CASSLGSVGSSPLHF. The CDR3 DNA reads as TGCGCCAGCAGCTTGGGTTCAGTGGGGAGTTCACCCCTCCACTTT.

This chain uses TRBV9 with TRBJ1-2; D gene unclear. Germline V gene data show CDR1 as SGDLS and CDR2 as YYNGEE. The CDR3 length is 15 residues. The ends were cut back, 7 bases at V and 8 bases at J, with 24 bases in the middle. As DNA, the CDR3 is TGTGCCAGCCCACCTCCCCCCGAGGAGGCGGACGGCTACACCTTC. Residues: CASPPPPEEADGYTF.

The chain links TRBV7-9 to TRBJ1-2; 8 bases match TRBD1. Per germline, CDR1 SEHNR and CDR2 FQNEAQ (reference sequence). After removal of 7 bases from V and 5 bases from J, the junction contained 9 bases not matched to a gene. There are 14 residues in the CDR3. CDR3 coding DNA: TGTGCCAGCAATCGGGGGACAGGACTTTATGGCTACACCTTC. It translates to CASNRGTGLYGYTF.

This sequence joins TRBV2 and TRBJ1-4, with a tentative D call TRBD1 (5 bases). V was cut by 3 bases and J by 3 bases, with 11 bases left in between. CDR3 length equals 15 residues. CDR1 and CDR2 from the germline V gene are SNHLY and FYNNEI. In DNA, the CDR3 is TGTGCCAGCAGTGACCCAGGGCTGCCTAATGAAAAACTGTTTTTT. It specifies CASSDPGLPNEKLFF.

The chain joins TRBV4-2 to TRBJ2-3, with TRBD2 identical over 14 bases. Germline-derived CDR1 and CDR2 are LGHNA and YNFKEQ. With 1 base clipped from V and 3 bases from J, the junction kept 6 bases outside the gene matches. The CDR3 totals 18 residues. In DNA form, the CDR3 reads TGTGCCAGCAGCCAAGGACTAGCGGGAGGGCCAGGGACAGATACGCAGTATTTT. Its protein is CASSQGLAGGPGTDTQYF.